The next 11 T cell receptor beta chains were all read from a single sample in a study of early T cells in non-severe SARS-CoV-2 infection. Each CDR3 protein is one row after TCRdb ran MiXCR on the 5' RACE reads. The sample lists around 9,000 distinct CDR3 sequences, about 5% seen once, with under 10% in the top ten. Sample: whole blood. All receptors derive from an adult who was a healthcare worker with PCR-confirmed SARS-CoV-2 infection or an uninfected control (not recorded which).

By share, this clonotype ranks as medium-sized (0.01 to 0.1%). This chain's CDR3 is CASSLFQGAGYTF. The CDR3 bases are TGTGCCAGCAGCTTATTCCAGGGCGCTGGCTACACCTTC. This chain joins TRBV7-9 and TRBJ1-2; D may be TRBD1 (5 bases). Germline V gene data show CDR1 as SEHNR and CDR2 as FQNEAQ (reference sequence). CDR3 size: 13 residues. Trimming pared 2 bases from V and 7 bases from J, leaving 11 bases between. The full variable domain, completed using reference TRBV7-9 and TRBJ1-2, is DTGVSQNPRHKITKRGQNVTFRCDPISEHNRLYWYRQTLGQGPEFLTYFQNEAQLEKSRLLSDRFSAERPKGSFSTLEIQRTEQGDSAMYLCASSLFQGAGYTFGSGTRLTVV.

Sample share makes this clonotype medium-sized. The gene calls are TRBV27 and TRBJ1-6; D might be TRBD1 (6 bases). CDR3 length equals 16 residues. Germline loops: CDR1 MNHEY, CDR2 SMNVEV (reference sequence). The ends were cut back, 7 bases at V and 4 bases at J, with 17 bases in the middle. The CDR3 sequence: CASTPGQPPYNSPLHF. CDR3 bases: TGTGCCAGCACCCCTGGACAGCCTCCATATAATTCACCCCTCCACTTT.

At least ten counts were recorded for this clonotype. The chain links TRBV11-2 to TRBJ2-1; D might be TRBD1 or TRBD2, each matching 6 bases. From germline, CDR1 is SGHAT and CDR2 FQNNGV. With 6 bases removed from V and 8 bases from J, the gap between germline ends came to 17 bases. The CDR3 is 14 residues long. The CDR3 spells CASSNRRGHHEQFF. The CDR3 bases are TGTGCCAGCAGTAATAGACGGGGGCACCATGAGCAGTTCTTC.

This clonotype is labeled as hyperexpanded. The chain joins TRBV6-5 to TRBJ1-2; D is undetermined. V dropped 6 bases and J dropped 1 base, with 12 bases sitting between them. CDR3 size: 14 residues. CDR1 and CDR2 (germline): MNHEY, SVGAGI. CDR3 loop: CASSSGIDNYGYTF. CDR3 bases: TGTGCCAGCAGCTCGGGGATAGATAACTATGGCTACACCTTC.

This clonotype was seen many times. V and J are TRBV20-1 and TRBJ2-7; D not certain. CDR1 is DFQATT and CDR2 is SNEGSKA in the germline V gene (reference sequence). With 3 bases removed from V and 2 bases from J, the gap between germline ends came to 8 bases. The CDR3 spans 12 residues. CDR3 DNA sequence: TGCAGTGCTAGGGACGGCACCTACGAGCAGTACTTC. Its translation is CSARDGTYEQYF.

At least ten counts were recorded for this clonotype. The V and J genes are TRBV7-2 and TRBJ2-1, with 8 nucleotides matching TRBD1. This CDR3 spans 14 amino acids. Germline CDR1 SGHTA, CDR2 FQGNSA. The junction had 7 bases not matched to a gene; V was cut back by 5 bases and J by 7 bases. This chain's CDR3 is CASSPRGLINEQFF. The CDR3 coding sequence is TGTGCCAGCAGCCCCAGGGGGCTGATAAATGAGCAGTTCTTC.

This clonotype rates as medium-sized. V is TRBV12-3 or TRBV12-4 and J is TRBJ1-2; D not certain. This CDR3 is 12 amino acids long. V was clipped by 4 bases and J by 3 bases, with 6 bases between them. CDR3 in DNA: TGTGCCAGCAGTTACGATGACTATGGCTACACCTTC. Amino acids: CASSYDDYGYTF.

This clonotype is medium-sized within its sample. This rearrangement joins TRBV19 to TRBJ2-3, with unresolved D. V was clipped by 5 bases and J by 2 bases, with 8 bases between them. The CDR3 is 13 amino acids. From germline, CDR1 is LNHDA and CDR2 SQIVND (reference sequence). This CDR3 reads CASSSDTTDTQYF. The CDR3 DNA reads TGTGCCAGTAGTTCCGACACCACAGATACGCAGTATTTT.

By share of the sample, this clonotype is medium-sized. The chain joins TRBV27 to TRBJ2-7, with TRBD1 as a possible D gene (6 bases). V was trimmed by 5 bases and J by 3 bases, leaving 14 bases between them. This CDR3 has 14 amino acids. The germline V gene has CDR1 MNHEY and CDR2 SMNVEV (reference sequence). The CDR3 DNA reads as TGTGCCAGCAGTCCCGGACAGCTAGGCTACGAGCAGTACTTC. Its protein product is CASSPGQLGYEQYF.

This clonotype qualifies as medium-sized. The CDR3 loop reads CASSEGGGIYQETQYF. The CDR3 DNA reads TGTGCCAGCAGTGAAGGGGGTGGTATTTACCAAGAGACCCAGTACTTC. The V call is TRBV6-1, the J call TRBJ2-5, with D unresolved. The length of the CDR3 is 16 residues. The V end lost 1 base, the J end lost 0 bases, and 12 bases lay between the germline ends. Germline V gives CDR1 MNHNS, CDR2 SASEGT.

As regards this clonotype: Since a much larger clone is just one base distant, this may be a read error. The genes are TRBV7-8 and TRBJ2-3, with D tentatively TRBD1 (6 bases). Germline V gives CDR1 SGHVS, CDR2 FQNEAQ. This CDR3 is built from 12 residues. V dropped 11 bases and J dropped 5 bases, with 14 bases sitting between them. The CDR3 region has the DNA TGTGCCGAGGGCCCCAGGGGAGATACGCAGTATTTT. It is translated as CAEGPRGDTQYF.